This T cell receptor beta chain comes out of a study of molecular identifiers for immune sequencing clone quantification. In the sort, naive CD8 T cells were defined as CD8+CD4-CCR7+CD45RA+. General study points: Whereas clones above 20 RNA copies held under 1% of naive-cell molecules, they held over 98% of effector molecules.

Trimming shortened V by 6 bases and J by 0 bases, and 23 bases separated the two germline ends. Per the germline V gene, CDR1 is SGHTA and CDR2 is FQGNSA. This CDR3 is built from 18 residues. The sample holds many counts of this clonotype. The antigen remains unidentified. TCRdb used MiXCR to reprocess the PCR reads, holding one entry per CDR3 protein. The sample includes under 800,000 distinct CDR3 sequences, 25% of them seen just once. This TCR came from a human donor in good health. Some libraries in this study had Jurkat cell RNA spiked in. The specimen sequenced was naive CD8+ T cells from blood, with Jurkat cell RNA spiked in. Subset of the sample: FACS-sorted CD8+CD4-CCR7+CD45RA+ naive T cells. This sequence joins TRBV7-2 and TRBJ1-1, with a weak D call TRBD1 (5 bases). The CDR3 DNA sequence: TGTGCCAGCAGTCGTGGACGGGACTTTACATTCATGAACACTGAAGCTTTCTTT. This encodes CASSRGRDFTFMNTEAFF.